The clone carrying this TCR beta chain was detected many times. No antigen is known for it. The CDR3 has 13 residues. Germline lookup yields CDR1 DFQATT and CDR2 SNEGSKA (reference sequence). The germline V and J ends were trimmed by 6 bases and 4 bases, with 16 bases remaining between them. The data were taken from a study of T cells after yellow fever vaccination. It was through 5'RACE template switching that TCR cDNA was made, with a universal primer site and UMIs added. TCRdb reprocessed the 5' RACE reads with MiXCR, giving one entry per CDR3 protein. The sample carries hundreds of thousands of distinct CDR3 sequences, 6.2% recorded once. Findings and caveats of the study: Faster peaking, at day 5 versus 15, marked a secondary response that was weaker. One caveat is that FACS-sorted repertoires could contain abundant clonotypes contaminating from the bulk population. A large majority of primary-vaccination clones showed up again after the booster (about 97% CD4, almost 90% CD8).

This receptor was obtained from a man aged 25 to 40 who received the YFV17D yellow fever vaccine. The chain links TRBV20-1 to TRBJ2-7; D is possibly TRBD2 (5 bases). The input for sequencing was PBMCs, taken 5 days after the yellow fever booster vaccination. The DNA of the CDR3 is TGCAGTGCAGCCATTAGCGTTAGATACGAGCAGTACTTC. This translates into CSAAISVRYEQYF.